This TCR beta chain was identified in a study of T cell responses to AZD1222 COVID-19 vaccine. The repertoire was sequenced with immunoSEQ multiplex PCR; TCRdb's copy has only in-frame clones and lacks some. The repertoire holds around 71,000 clones, with roughly 80% as singletons. Comments on this clone: Antigen unknown.

The V and J ends lost 6 bases and 16 bases respectively, with 21 bases between them. The CDR3 sequence is 13 residues long. Germline loops: CDR1 MNHEY, CDR2 SVGAGI. General study findings and limits: It was only after the peak T cell response that any repertoires were sampled. Across the whole spike, CD4 TCRs peaked at regions 160-218 and 743-854. Vaccination with two AZD1222 doses was followed by a rise in Spike-specific TCR breadth and depth.

The sample here was peripheral blood, taken 28 days after the second AZD1222 dose. The sequence came from an adult who received the AZD1222 COVID-19 vaccine. The chain recombines TRBV6-5 with TRBJ1-4; tentatively, D is TRBD1 (6 bases). The CDR3, as DNA: TGTGCCAGCAGCTCGACACTGGGGGCCTTTAGGTTTTTT. Amino acid sequence: CASSSTLGAFRFF.